The source of this T cell receptor beta chain is a study of blood T cells in healthy people across ages. Study conclusions and caveats: What prevented conclusive comparison of naive and antigen-experienced cells was that PBMCs were unsorted. Older individuals had lower TCR beta diversity per million T cells (the decline was roughly linear).

This clonotype has a count of ten or more. What it recognizes is unknown. Alongside a J-beta primer mix, a sample-barcoded 5' primer served in a second PCR lasting about 7 to 12 cycles. TCRdb reprocessed the 5' RACE reads with MiXCR, giving one entry per CDR3 protein. This sample has 1.6 million or so distinct CDR3 sequences; about 32% occur once, and the top ten carry 11%. CDR3 length equals 16 residues. The germline V and J ends were trimmed by 2 bases and 1 base, with 13 bases remaining between them. Germline values: CDR1 SGHAT, CDR2 FQNNGV. The specimen was blood. This chain links TRBV11-2 with TRBJ2-3; D is uncertain. The sequence came from a woman in her thirties in good health. CDR3 DNA sequence: TGTGCCAGCAGCTTATCCGGGTATAGGGGCACAGATACGCAGTATTTT. Translating it yields CASSLSGYRGTDTQYF.